A single sample is the source of the 6 T cell receptor beta chains below, sequenced in a study of CD4 T cells in relation to SARS-CoV-2 and coronaviruses (TCRdb year 2021). CD4+ T cells from unexposed donors were collected before the COVID-19 pandemic (2011-2018). After approximately eleven days of culture, CD4+ T cells were isolated with the EasySep CD4+ T cell isolation kit. Library prep was done by the immunoSEQ multiplex PCR assay. TCRdb obtained this table from immuneACCESS and retained in-frame rearrangements with V and J assigned. These tables miss some clones; where compared with another copy, unresolved V genes account for less than half of the shortfall, and the remainder is unexplained. Present in this sample are 15,000 or so clones, 79% of which were seen just once. The ten largest clones take up about 11% of the sample. For these receptors, no antigen is known. The sequencing sample was made of CD4+ T cells from PBMCs, cultured in vitro. Receptors were obtained from a human donor in good health.

The chain carries TRBV4-2 and TRBJ2-7; 13 bases agree with TRBD2. Trimming cost V 4 bases and J 6 bases; bases outside gene matches: 6. The CDR3 has 15 residues. The germline V gene has CDR1 LGHNA and CDR2 YNFKEQ. The CDR3 spells CASSRGTSGTSEQYF. CDR3 in DNA: TGTGCCAGCAGCCGAGGGACTAGCGGGACTAGCGAGCAGTACTTC.

V and J are TRBV7-3 and TRBJ2-3; D is possibly TRBD1 or TRBD2 (5 bases each). CDR3 length: 16 residues. Germline CDR1 is SGHTA and CDR2 is FQGTGA. V lost 2 bases, J lost 0 bases, and 12 bases lay in between. CDR3 loop: CASSLRGGRSTDTQYF. CDR3 bases: TGTGCCAGCAGCTTACGGGGCGGGCGAAGCACAGATACGCAGTATTTT.

This clone was seen more than once but under ten times. The chain has TRBV7-6 and TRBJ1-1, with 7 bases identical to TRBD1. Germline V gene lookup returns CDR1 SGHVS and CDR2 FNYEAQ. There are 15 residues in the CDR3. V gave up 5 bases and J gave up 0 bases; unmatched junction bases: 6. The CDR3 protein is CASSVMTGMNTEAFF. CDR3 nucleotide sequence: TGTGCCAGCAGCGTAATGACAGGGATGAACACTGAAGCTTTCTTT.

The V gene is TRBV5-6, the J gene TRBJ1-2; TRBD1 agrees at 8 bases. V trimming: 4 bases; J trimming: 8 bases; junction bases outside the gene matches: 10. Germline CDR1 is SGHDT and CDR2 is YYEEEE. The CDR3 is 14 residues long. CDR3 coding DNA: TGTGCCAGCAGCCTCGGGCAGGGGGCCAGGGGCTACACCTTC. It is translated as CASSLGQGARGYTF.

The gene calls are TRBV6-2 or TRBV6-3 and TRBJ2-1; possible D gene TRBD1, 5 bases. V lost 4 bases and J lost 0, with 19 bases in between. The length of the CDR3 is 18 residues. The germline V gene encodes CDR1 MNHEY and CDR2 SVGEGT. The CDR3 region is CASSSRTAGPSSYNEQFF. Written as DNA, the CDR3 is TGTGCCAGCAGTTCCAGAACCGCAGGGCCCAGCTCCTACAATGAGCAGTTCTTC.

V and J are TRBV6-6 and TRBJ2-7; D assignment may be TRBD1 or TRBD2 (5 bases each). Germline CDR1 and CDR2: MNHNY and SVGAGI (reference sequence). Trimming removed 6 bases at V and 4 bases at J, with 16 bases between. This CDR3 contains 14 residues. The CDR3 is CASSPPIEGYEQYF. Here the CDR3 DNA reads TGTGCCAGCAGCCCCCCTATCGAGGGGTACGAGCAGTACTTC.